This T cell receptor beta chain was captured by sequencing in a study of blood T cell repertoires in COVID-19. The method was immunoSEQ multiplex PCR; TCRdb's version includes in-frame clones alone and lacks a portion of them. The sample has about 220,000 clones, about 79% seen once; the top ten hold about 3.4%. Germline loops: CDR1 MNHNS, CDR2 SASEGT. This CDR3 region has 15 residues. Trimming pared 3 bases from V and 6 bases from J, leaving 18 bases between. This TCR derives from a woman aged 55-75 years who had recovered from COVID-19. Sequencing was performed on PBMCs or T cells enriched from blood (not recorded which). The chain employs TRBV6-1 and TRBJ2-7, with D perhaps TRBD2 (5 bases). This chain's CDR3 is CASSEGVRAVFEQYF. The CDR3 nucleotides read TGTGCCAGCAGTGAGGGAGTAAGGGCCGTTTTCGAGCAGTACTTC.